Below, 20 T cell receptor beta chains from the same sample are listed, as sequenced in a study of cytomegalovirus exposure and HLA in healthy donors. Primers for the PCR totalled 60 Vbeta and 13 Jbeta. The assay was immunoSEQ multiplex PCR, and TCRdb's table has in-frame clones only and misses some. The data show fewer than 200,000 clones, about 80% seen once. The specimen sequenced was PBMCs. The source of these receptors is a man aged 25-45 years in good health and CMV-seropositive.

The chain links TRBV18 to TRBJ1-6, with D uncertain. Germline CDR1 and CDR2: KGHSH and LQKENI. CDR3 length: 15 residues. V lost 1 base, J lost 2 bases, and 6 bases lay in between. CDR3 nucleotide sequence: TGTGCCAGCTCACCACAGGAGACCTATAATTCACCCCTCCACTTT. The encoded protein is CASSPQETYNSPLHF.

CDR3 residues: CASSLDAGLSSPLHF. The CDR3 DNA reads TGTGCCAGCAGCTTAGACGCAGGGCTGTCATCACCCCTCCACTTT. The rearrangement links TRBV11-1 to TRBJ1-6, with TRBD1 as a possible D gene (5 bases). CDR1 and CDR2 (germline): SGHAT, FQDESV (reference sequence). This CDR3 region has 15 residues. Trimming removed 1 base at V and 10 bases at J, with 14 bases between.

V is TRBV27 and J is TRBJ2-7; D is uncertain. There are 12 residues in the CDR3. Germline lookup yields CDR1 MNHEY and CDR2 SMNVEV (reference sequence). Trimming removed 1 base at V and 2 bases at J, with 3 bases between. The chain's CDR3 is CASSLFTYEQYF. For the CDR3, the DNA is TGTGCCAGCAGTTTATTTACCTACGAGCAGTACTTC.

This chain joins TRBV29-1 and TRBJ2-7, with 9 bases aligning to TRBD2. The CDR3 has 13 residues. Looked up from germline, CDR1 is SQVTM and CDR2 is ANQGSEA. With V trimmed by 2 bases and J by 3 bases, 2 bases remained unmatched. The CDR3: CSVEQRGDYEQYF. CDR3 sequence (DNA): TGCAGCGTTGAACAGCGGGGGGACTACGAGCAGTACTTC.

The V and J genes are TRBV4-1 and TRBJ1-6; perhaps TRBD1 as D (5 bases). This CDR3 has 18 residues. V was cut by 0 bases and J by 0 bases, with 12 bases left in between. Germline CDR1 and CDR2: MGHRA and YSYEKL. This CDR3 reads CASSQEGGAGSYNSPLHF. The CDR3 DNA reads as TGCGCCAGCAGCCAAGAAGGAGGGGCCGGCTCCTATAATTCACCCCTCCACTTT.

The chain couples TRBV29-1 to TRBJ2-7, with 10 bases that match TRBD1. The CDR3 contains 13 residues. CDR1 is SQVTM, CDR2 ANQGSEA, per germline. J lost 5 bases, V lost 6 bases, and 7 bases had no gene match. The CDR3 reads CSVGTGEDNEQYF. The CDR3, as DNA: TGCAGCGTGGGGACAGGGGAGGATAACGAGCAGTACTTC.

V usage is TRBV28 and J usage is TRBJ2-3; TRBD2 agrees at 15 bases. Germline CDR1 is MDHEN and CDR2 is SYDVKM. V lost 3 bases to trimming and J lost 2 bases; unmatched junction nucleotides: 3. The length of the CDR3 is 17 residues. For the CDR3, the DNA is TGTGCCAGCAGTTTGGGACTAGCGGGGGGAACCACAGATACGCAGTATTTT. Its translation is CASSLGLAGGTTDTQYF. Drawing the rest from reference TRBV28 and TRBJ2-3, the complete variable domain is DVKVTQSSRYLVKRTGEKVFLECVQDMDHENMFWYRQDPGLGLRLIYFSYDVKMKEKGDIPEGYSVSREKKERFSLILESASTNQTSMYLCASSLGLAGGTTDTQYFGPGTRLTVL.

Turning to this clone: Its ends do not fully match the called genes, so a read error is possible. The chain joins TRBV11-3 to TRBJ2-2, with D possibly matching TRBD2 (5 bases). Germline CDR1 is SGHNT and CDR2 is YENEEA. This CDR3 contains 14 residues. CDR3 protein: CASIEGTNTGELFF. In DNA, the CDR3 is TGTGCCAGCATTGAGGGAACGAATACCGGGGAGCTGTTTTTT.

The rearrangement links TRBV7-2 to TRBJ2-1; 8 bases align to TRBD1. With 5 bases clipped from V and 1 base from J, the junction kept 4 bases outside the gene matches. The CDR3 extends over 15 amino acids. Looked up from germline, CDR1 is SGHTA and CDR2 is FQGNSA. The chain's CDR3 is CASSRGQASYNEQFF. CDR3 sequence (DNA): TGTGCCAGCAGCCGGGGACAGGCTTCCTACAATGAGCAGTTCTTC.

The sample holds one count of this clone. The chain employs TRBV15 and TRBJ2-5; TRBD1 matches 7 bases. Germline CDR1 LNHNV, CDR2 YYDKDF (reference sequence). V shed 8 bases, J shed 6 bases, and the junction held 9 bases outside the gene matches. The CDR3 runs 13 residues. CDR3 region: CATRDRATQTQYF. For the CDR3, the DNA is TGTGCCACCCGAGACAGGGCTACCCAGACCCAGTACTTC. The variable domain in full, completed from reference TRBV15 and TRBJ2-5, reads DAMVIQNPRYQVTQFGKPVTLSCSQTLNHNVMYWYQQKSSQAPKLLFHYYDKDFNNEADTPDNFQSRRPNTSFCFLDIRSPGLGDTAMYLCATRDRATQTQYFGPGTRLLVL.

The chain employs TRBV11-2 and TRBJ1-2; TRBD1 matches 7 bases. CDR1 and CDR2 (germline): SGHAT, FQNNGV. The CDR3 sequence is 12 residues long. Germline trimming cut 5 bases from V and 8 bases from J; bases unmatched to any gene: 5. The CDR3 bases are TGTGCCAGCAGCCACACAGGGGAAGGCTACACCTTC. It specifies CASSHTGEGYTF.

This clone appeared a single time. The V call is TRBV6-5, the J call TRBJ2-2, with 7 positions matching TRBD1. This CDR3 is 15 amino acids long. Trimming at V came to 2 bases and at J to 6 bases, leaving 6 bases not matched to a gene. Looked up from germline, CDR1 is MNHEY and CDR2 is SVGAGI. Here the CDR3 DNA reads TGTGCCAGCAGTTACGCACAGGGGATAGCCGGGGAGCTGTTTTTT. Protein: CASSYAQGIAGELFF.

This chain links TRBV6-1 with TRBJ2-5; D may be TRBD1 (6 bases). V gave up 6 bases and J gave up 4 bases, with 12 bases separating them. Germline CDR1 reads MNHNS; CDR2 reads SASEGT. The CDR3 contains 13 residues. DNA of the CDR3: TGTGCCAGCAGGGTTCAGGGGCGAGAGACCCAGTACTTC. Translating gives CASRVQGRETQYF.

The V and J genes are TRBV5-1 and TRBJ1-1, with a weak D call TRBD1 (6 bases). From germline, CDR1 is SGHRS and CDR2 YFSETQ. The CDR3 extends over 14 amino acids. V lost 4 bases and J 4 bases, leaving 14 bases between the germline ends. The CDR3 nucleotides are TGCGCCAGCAGCGCCGGACAGAGCGGCACTGAAGCTTTCTTT. This sequence encodes CASSAGQSGTEAFF.

The chain employs TRBV7-9 and TRBJ2-5; TRBD2 matches 9 bases. V was clipped by 2 bases and J by 0 bases; unmatched bases: 7. This CDR3 spans 17 amino acids. Looked up from germline, CDR1 is SEHNR and CDR2 is FQNEAQ (reference sequence). The CDR3 spells CASSLTSSGAYQETQYF. The CDR3 DNA reads TGTGCCAGCAGCTTAACCTCTAGCGGGGCGTACCAAGAGACCCAGTACTTC.

This clone was observed once. The J gene is TRBJ2-3, the V gene TRBV6-5; 8 bases agree with TRBD2. The length of the CDR3 is 14 residues. Germline lookup yields CDR1 MNHEY and CDR2 SVGAGI. Losses at the gene ends were 6 bases for V and 6 bases for J; bases not matched to a gene: 8. The CDR3, as DNA: TGTGCCAGCAGCCGCGCGGGGGGCCCGGATACGCAGTATTTT. Amino acid sequence: CASSRAGGPDTQYF.

The chain couples TRBV6-5 to TRBJ1-3, with no clear D. The CDR3 extends over 14 amino acids. The germline V and J ends were trimmed by 8 bases and 4 bases, with 15 bases remaining between them. From germline, CDR1 is MNHEY and CDR2 SVGAGI. The CDR3 nucleotides are TGTGCCAGCCGGCCCATAATGGAGGGAAACACCATATATTTT. Translating it yields CASRPIMEGNTIYF.

This chain uses TRBV4-1 with TRBJ1-6; D unresolved. The CDR3 spans 16 residues. Trimming cost V 1 base and J 7 bases, with 14 bases left between them. Germline assignment: CDR1 MGHRA and CDR2 YSYEKL. For the CDR3, the DNA is TGCGCCAGCAGCCAAGTTCCCGGGGAAGGGAATTCACCCCTCCACTTT. Translation: CASSQVPGEGNSPLHF.

This clone was seen a handful of times. This rearrangement joins TRBV6-1 to TRBJ1-2, with 8 bases lining up with TRBD1. The V gene end was trimmed by 1 base and the J gene end by 6 bases; junction bases not matched to a gene: 4. CDR1 is MNHNS, CDR2 SASEGT, per germline. The CDR3 loop spans 14 amino acids. The chain's CDR3 is CASSEVQGANGYTF. CDR3 bases: TGTGCCAGCAGTGAAGTTCAGGGGGCGAATGGCTACACCTTC.

V usage is TRBV4-1 and J usage is TRBJ2-1; 10 nucleotides match TRBD2. Germline loops: CDR1 MGHRA, CDR2 YSYEKL. The V gene end was trimmed by 0 bases and the J gene end by 9 bases; junction bases not matched to a gene: 11. The CDR3 is made up of 17 amino acids. CDR3 protein: CASSQDEASGGLTEQFF. DNA of the CDR3: TGCGCCAGCAGCCAAGATGAGGCTAGCGGGGGTTTAACTGAGCAGTTCTTC.